These 30 T cell receptor beta chains were sequenced from one sample in a study of cytomegalovirus exposure and HLA in healthy donors. PCR involved 60 Vbeta and 13 Jbeta primers. The protocol was immunoSEQ multiplex PCR, while the TCRdb copy is restricted to in-frame clones and leaves out a portion. The sample has about 150,000 clones; about 88% are singletons. The specimen was PBMCs. Receptor source: a woman in her late teens or twenties in good health and CMV-seronegative.

This rearrangement joins TRBV2 to TRBJ2-5; possibly TRBD2 for D (5 bases). Trimming cost V 5 bases and J 2 bases, with 12 bases left between them. The CDR3 totals 14 residues. Germline V lookup: CDR1 SNHLY, CDR2 FYNNEI. The CDR3: CASSYFSGQETQYF. CDR3 in DNA: TGTGCCAGCAGTTACTTTTCGGGGCAAGAGACCCAGTACTTC.

This sequence joins TRBV28 and TRBJ1-2; D is possibly TRBD1 (5 bases). Per germline, CDR1 MDHEN and CDR2 SYDVKM. The CDR3 extends over 13 amino acids. V lost 5 bases, J lost 8 bases, and 15 bases lay in between. CDR3 loop: CASSLPDSGGYTF. CDR3 bases: TGTGCCAGCAGTCTCCCCGACAGTGGGGGCTACACCTTC.

This clone was recorded once. The chain links TRBV13 to TRBJ1-4; maybe TRBD1 (5 bases). The CDR3 is 12 amino acids. V lost 4 bases to trimming and J lost 14 bases, with 14 bases between them. From germline, CDR1 is PRHDT and CDR2 FYEKMQ (reference sequence). The CDR3 protein is CASSSGGPLLFF. The CDR3 DNA follows: TGTGCCAGCAGCTCCGGGGGTCCTCTCCTGTTTTTT.

This clone was counted between two and nine times. The chain combines TRBV28 with TRBJ1-5, with 8 bases fitting TRBD1. The CDR3 has 15 amino acids. V was clipped by 7 bases and J by 2 bases; unmatched bases: 7. Germline V CDR1 and CDR2: MDHEN, SYDVKM. CDR3 nucleotides: TGTGCCAGCATATCGACAGGGGAAGGCAATCAGCCCCAGCATTTT. Its translation is CASISTGEGNQPQHF.

V usage is TRBV5-1 and J usage is TRBJ2-5; TRBD2 matches at 10 bases. With 0 bases clipped from V and 5 bases from J, the junction kept 13 bases outside the gene matches. CDR3 length equals 18 residues. CDR1 is SGHRS and CDR2 is YFSETQ in the germline V gene. The CDR3: CASSLESLAGVPGETQYF. Here the CDR3 DNA reads TGCGCCAGCAGCTTGGAAAGTCTAGCGGGAGTCCCGGGGGAGACCCAGTACTTC. The complete variable domain, with remaining parts taken from reference TRBV5-1 and TRBJ2-5, reads KAGVTQTPRYLIKTRGQQVTLSCSPISGHRSVSWYQQTPGQGLQFLFEYFSETQRNKGNFPGRFSGRQFSNSRSEMNVSTLELGDSALYLCASSLESLAGVPGETQYFGPGTRLLVL.

V and J are TRBV2 and TRBJ2-3, with TRBD2 matching 14 bases. This CDR3 region has 19 residues. Trimming took 5 bases from V and 0 from J; bases not matched to a gene: 10. Germline lookup yields CDR1 SNHLY and CDR2 FYNNEI. CDR3 DNA: TGTGCCAGCAGTAACTATTCCGGGACTAGCGGGAGAAGCACAGATACGCAGTATTTT. Translating it yields CASSNYSGTSGRSTDTQYF.

The chain joins TRBV29-1 to TRBJ2-7; 10 positions agree with TRBD2. The CDR3 consists of 15 residues. From germline, CDR1 is SQVTM and CDR2 ANQGSEA. J was trimmed by 3 bases and V by 7 bases; bases with no gene match: 12. The CDR3 region has the DNA TGCAGCGCCGGGGGCCTAGCGGGAGTGGTCTACGAGCAGTACTTC. Amino acid sequence: CSAGGLAGVVYEQYF.

J is TRBJ2-5 and V is TRBV5-1; D might be TRBD1 (6 bases). This CDR3 has 17 amino acids. The V end was cut by 4 bases, the J end by 3 bases, with 22 bases between. Germline V gene lookup returns CDR1 SGHRS and CDR2 YFSETQ. CDR3 in amino acids: CASSPRGGVSPKETQYF. In nucleotides, the CDR3 is TGCGCCAGCAGCCCCCGAGGGGGAGTATCCCCTAAAGAGACCCAGTACTTC.

The J gene is TRBJ1-4, the V gene TRBV13, with D possibly being TRBD1 (5 bases). This CDR3 spans 15 amino acids. V was pared by 2 bases and J by 8 bases, with 15 bases between. Germline CDR1 PRHDT, CDR2 FYEKMQ (reference sequence). CDR3 nucleotides: TGTGCCAGCAGCTTACAAGGCAGGGTAACGGAAAAACTGTTTTTT. It encodes CASSLQGRVTEKLFF. The full variable domain, its missing parts supplied by reference TRBV13 and TRBJ1-4, is AAGVIQSPRHLIKEKRETATLKCYPIPRHDTVYWYQQGPGQDPQFLISFYEKMQSDKGSIPDRFSAQQFSDYHSELNMSSLELGDSALYFCASSLQGRVTEKLFFGSGTQLSVL.

This chain joins TRBV28 and TRBJ1-1; D uncertain. The CDR3 has 12 amino acids. V was shortened by 4 bases and J by 10 bases, with 13 bases between the two germline ends. CDR1 and CDR2 (germline): MDHEN, SYDVKM. The CDR3 DNA follows: TGTGCCAGCAGTTCGCCCGGCCCGGGAGCTTTCTTT. Amino acid sequence: CASSSPGPGAFF. Combining the CDR3 with reference TRBV28 and TRBJ1-1 gives the whole variable domain DVKVTQSSRYLVKRTGEKVFLECVQDMDHENMFWYRQDPGLGLRLIYFSYDVKMKEKGDIPEGYSVSREKKERFSLILESASTNQTSMYLCASSSPGPGAFFGQGTRLTVV.

This chain uses TRBV11-2 with TRBJ2-1; D call uncertain. The V end was cut by 5 bases, the J end by 4 bases, with 9 bases between. There are 13 residues in the CDR3. From germline, CDR1 is SGHAT and CDR2 FQNNGV. CDR3: CASSVYLYNEQFF. As DNA, the CDR3 is TGTGCCAGCAGCGTCTACCTTTACAATGAGCAGTTCTTC.

The V call is TRBV6-6, the J call TRBJ2-7, with TRBD2 as a possible D gene (6 bases). In germline, CDR1 is MNHNY, CDR2 SVGAGI (reference sequence). V shed 5 bases and J shed 0 bases, with 11 bases lying between them. This CDR3 is 14 amino acids long. The CDR3 DNA reads as TGTGCCAGCAGTGGGACTCTTTCCTCCTACGAGCAGTACTTC. Translating it yields CASSGTLSSYEQYF.

V is TRBV16 and J is TRBJ2-4, with TRBD2 as a possible D gene (6 bases). The V end was cut by 3 bases, the J end by 6 bases, with 6 bases between. The CDR3 runs 12 residues. Germline CDR1 is KGHSY and CDR2 is FQNENV. The chain's CDR3 is CASSHGGNIQYF. For the CDR3, the DNA is TGTGCCAGCAGCCACGGGGGAAACATTCAGTACTTC.

This clone came up a few times. This rearrangement joins TRBV4-3 to TRBJ2-7; TRBD1 matches 8 bases. The V and J ends lost 4 bases and 4 bases, in that order; junction bases with no gene match: 6. The CDR3 loop spans 14 amino acids. Germline CDR1 is LGHNA and CDR2 is YSLEER. The CDR3 DNA is TGCGCCAGCAGCCTCGACAGGGGACGGTACGAGCAGTACTTC. As protein: CASSLDRGRYEQYF.

V is TRBV5-8 and J is TRBJ2-5; D is uncertain. V dropped 0 bases and J dropped 5 bases, with 5 bases sitting between them. In germline, CDR1 is SGHTS, CDR2 YDEGEE. This CDR3 contains 12 residues. The CDR3: CASSLGRETQYF. The CDR3 region has the DNA TGTGCCAGCAGCTTGGGTCGGGAGACCCAGTACTTC.

The chain links TRBV4-3 to TRBJ2-3; 12 bases are shared with TRBD2. Looked up from germline, CDR1 is LGHNA and CDR2 is YSLEER. The CDR3 consists of 19 residues. V lost 2 bases to trimming and J lost 0 bases; unmatched junction nucleotides: 9. CDR3 in DNA: TGCGCCAGCAGCCAACTAGCGGCTAGCGGGGGGGCTAGCACAGATACGCAGTATTTT. The encoded protein is CASSQLAASGGASTDTQYF.

The count of this clone is one. The V gene is TRBV5-4, the J gene TRBJ2-5, with TRBD1 as a possible D gene (6 bases). Trimming took 2 bases from V and 5 from J, leaving 13 bases between them. Germline loops: CDR1 SGHNT, CDR2 YYREEE (reference sequence). The CDR3 spans 14 residues. In DNA form, the CDR3 reads TGTGCCAGCAGCTTCAGGGGAAGAGTGGAGACCCAGTACTTC. Translating gives CASSFRGRVETQYF. The whole variable domain, remainder taken from reference TRBV5-4 and TRBJ2-5, is ETGVTQSPTHLIKTRGQQVTLRCSSQSGHNTVSWYQQALGQGPQFIFQYYREEENGRGNFPPRFSGLQFPNYSSELNVNALELDDSALYLCASSFRGRVETQYFGPGTRLLVL.

The chain has TRBV7-9 and TRBJ1-1, with 7 bases lining up with TRBD1. The CDR3 sequence is 14 residues long. CDR1 SEHNR and CDR2 FQNEAQ come from the germline V gene (reference sequence). V lost 5 bases to trimming and J lost 7 bases; unmatched junction nucleotides: 10. CDR3 region: CASSLISQGNEAFF. The CDR3 DNA sequence: TGTGCCAGCAGCCTAATCTCACAGGGGAATGAAGCTTTCTTT.

The chain joins TRBV6-5 to TRBJ2-3; tentatively, D is TRBD1 (6 bases). This CDR3 is built from 13 residues. Between the trimmed V and J ends, which lost 2 bases and 7 bases, there was a span of 10 bases. From germline, CDR1 is MNHEY and CDR2 SVGAGI. The DNA of the CDR3 is TGTGCCAGCAGTTACCCCGGGGACAATACGCAGTATTTT. It yields the protein CASSYPGDNTQYF.

This clone turned up a few times. V and J are TRBV10-3 and TRBJ1-1; 7 bases fit TRBD1. The germline gives CDR1 ENHRY, CDR2 SYGVKD. The CDR3 has 16 amino acids. Trimming cost V 5 bases and J 6 bases; bases outside gene matches: 15. The CDR3 spells CAISPSRQGSLAEAFF. CDR3 bases: TGTGCCATCAGTCCTTCCCGACAGGGTTCTCTAGCTGAAGCTTTCTTT.

The chain joins TRBV5-4 to TRBJ2-5, with 14 bases matching TRBD2. Germline CDR1 reads SGHNT; CDR2 reads YYREEE (reference sequence). With V trimmed by 4 bases and J by 9 bases, 5 bases remained unmatched. The CDR3 sequence is 14 residues long. This CDR3 is CASSESGLAGAQYF. The CDR3 DNA reads TGTGCCAGCAGCGAATCGGGACTAGCGGGGGCCCAGTACTTC.

The rearrangement joins TRBV5-1 to TRBJ2-6, with 10 bases identical to TRBD1. The CDR3 totals 18 residues. The V segment lost 3 bases and the J segment 1 base; nucleotides outside the gene matches: 7. Germline CDR1 and CDR2: SGHRS and YFSETQ. In DNA form, the CDR3 reads TGCGCCAGCAGCTGGAGGGACAGGGGCAGGTCTGGGGCCAACGTCCTGACTTTC. Its translation is CASSWRDRGRSGANVLTF.

The genes are TRBV6-6 and TRBJ1-2; the match to TRBD1 covers 8 bases. The V and J ends lost 6 bases and 4 bases, in that order; junction bases with no gene match: 7. Germline values: CDR1 MNHNY, CDR2 SVGAGI (reference sequence). The CDR3 has 14 residues. CDR3 loop: CASRPGQEIYGYTF. The DNA of the CDR3 is TGTGCCAGCAGGCCGGGACAGGAAATCTATGGCTACACCTTC.

The chain recombines TRBV18 with TRBJ1-1; 9 bases fit TRBD1. Germline V gene lookup returns CDR1 KGHSH and CDR2 LQKENI. With 6 bases clipped from V and 5 bases from J, the junction kept 4 bases outside the gene matches. The CDR3 is 13 residues long. CDR3 region: CASSKDRGTEAFF. The CDR3 region has the DNA TGTGCCAGCTCCAAAGACAGGGGGACTGAAGCTTTCTTT.

The chain uses TRBV28 and TRBJ1-2, with TRBD1 matching over 8 bases. The germline V gene has CDR1 MDHEN and CDR2 SYDVKM. CDR3 length equals 15 residues. The ends lost 5 bases at V and 5 bases at J; junction bases unmatched: 10. CDR3 region: CASSAPAGGGYGYTF. In nucleotides, the CDR3 is TGTGCCAGCAGTGCCCCCGCAGGGGGCGGTTATGGCTACACCTTC.

A single count supports this clone. The chain links TRBV11-2 to TRBJ1-2, with 7 positions matching TRBD1. The V and J ends lost 1 base and 8 bases, in that order; junction bases with no gene match: 16. This CDR3 has 17 amino acids. Germline loops: CDR1 SGHAT, CDR2 FQNNGV. The CDR3 DNA is TGTGCCAGCAGCTTAGCTTTTCGGGACAGCCTTATTCGGGGCTACACCTTC. Protein product: CASSLAFRDSLIRGYTF. The full variable domain, rest sourced from reference TRBV11-2 and TRBJ1-2, is EAGVAQSPRYKIIEKRQSVAFWCNPISGHATLYWYQQILGQGPKLLIQFQNNGVVDDSQLPKDRFSAERLKGVDSTLKIQPAKLEDSAVYLCASSLAFRDSLIRGYTFGSGTRLTVV.

V is TRBV14 and J is TRBJ2-2, with unresolved D. Looked up from germline, CDR1 is SGHDN and CDR2 is FVKESK. The germline V and J ends were trimmed by 4 bases and 7 bases, with 10 bases remaining between them. This CDR3 has 13 residues. In DNA form, the CDR3 reads TGTGCCAGCAGCCCCCGAGTGAGCGGGGAGCTGTTTTTT. This gives the protein CASSPRVSGELFF.

The rearrangement uses TRBV4-1 and TRBJ1-4; unclear D gene. The CDR3 consists of 16 residues. The germline CDR1 and CDR2 sequences are MGHRA and YSYEKL. Trimming stripped 0 bases from V and 4 bases from J, with 12 bases between. The CDR3 protein is CASSQETNRLNEKLFF. As DNA, the CDR3 is TGCGCCAGCAGCCAAGAAACGAATAGACTTAATGAAAAACTGTTTTTT.

This rearrangement joins TRBV5-1 to TRBJ1-1; 7 positions match TRBD1. Germline assignment: CDR1 SGHRS and CDR2 YFSETQ. The CDR3 has 15 amino acids. V was pared by 1 base and J by 4 bases, with 7 bases of the junction left unmatched. CDR3 bases: TGCGCCAGCAGCTTGAAGGGGGCTGGCGGCACTGAAGCTTTCTTT. Protein: CASSLKGAGGTEAFF.

The chain uses TRBV2 and TRBJ2-7; a weak D match, TRBD2 (5 bases). The germline V and J ends were trimmed by 6 bases and 3 bases, with 15 bases remaining between them. Germline CDR1 is SNHLY and CDR2 is FYNNEI. CDR3 length: 14 amino acids. The CDR3 is CASRAGVPIYEQYF. For the CDR3, the DNA is TGTGCCAGCAGAGCCGGGGTCCCAATCTACGAGCAGTACTTC.